This is a list of T cell receptor beta chains from one sample in a study of cytomegalovirus exposure and HLA in healthy donors. Sequencing was performed with immunoSEQ multiplex PCR; in TCRdb, only in-frame clones are kept and a portion is missing. The repertoire holds tens of thousands of clones, with roughly 63% as singletons. The sequencing input was PBMCs. The receptors stem from a boy aged 10-17 years in good health and CMV-seropositive. Each CDR3 is given with its conserved first and last residue. Fields, in order: D gene, V gene, clone size, J gene, CDR3 protein, CDR3 DNA. A D gene is named only where the DNA matches it firmly. Not all rows give a size; the values are once, few, many and, for expanded clones, a class.

TRBD2	TRBV7-8	-	TRBJ2-2	CASTSVLLGGAGELFF	TGTGCCAGCACCTCCGTTCTTTTGGGAGGGGCCGGGGAGCTGTTTTTT
-	TRBV6-4	-	TRBJ2-3	CASRAPVDTQYF	TGTGCCAGCAGGGCCCCTGTGGATACGCAGTATTTT
TRBD1	TRBV4-2	-	TRBJ2-7	CASSQDRAISYEQYF	TGTGCCAGCAGTCAAGACAGGGCGATCTCCTACGAGCAGTACTTC
TRBD1	TRBV2	-	TRBJ1-5	CASSFRGNQPQHF	TGTGCCAGCAGTTTCAGGGGGAATCAGCCCCAGCATTTT
-	TRBV5-4	-	TRBJ1-2	CASSLGTRVDYGYTF	TGTGCCAGCAGCTTGGGTACCAGGGTGGACTATGGCTACACCTTC
TRBD1	TRBV7-8	-	TRBJ2-7	CASSTDDRGPPYEQYF	TGTGCCAGCAGCACCGACGACAGGGGTCCTCCCTACGAGCAGTACTTC
TRBD2	TRBV9	few	TRBJ2-3	CASSVASGSVTDTQYF	TGTGCCAGCAGCGTAGCTAGCGGGAGTGTCACAGATACGCAGTATTTT
TRBD1	TRBV9	-	TRBJ2-7	CASSVQDRGVYEQYF	TGTGCCAGCAGCGTCCAAGACAGGGGGGTATACGAGCAGTACTTC
TRBD1	TRBV7-9	-	TRBJ1-2	CASSLVTGTDLLYGYTF	TGTGCCAGCAGCTTAGTCACCGGGACAGACTTACTCTATGGCTACACCTTC
TRBD1	TRBV30	-	TRBJ2-1	CAFQGAGDKQFF	TGTGCCTTCCAGGGGGCGGGCGACAAGCAGTTCTTC
-	TRBV7-2	few	TRBJ2-1	CASSLGGASSYNEQFF	TGTGCCAGCAGCTTAGGCGGGGCAAGCTCCTACAATGAGCAGTTCTTC
-	TRBV5-6	-	TRBJ1-6	CASSLGQGNNSPLHF	TGTGCCAGCAGCTTGGGGCAGGGGAATAATTCACCCCTCCACTTT
-	TRBV6-5	many	TRBJ2-7	CASSYSPQGGYEQYF	TGTGCCAGCAGTTACTCTCCACAAGGCGGCTACGAGCAGTACTTC
-	TRBV7-2	-	TRBJ1-4	CASSLSGGYLVEKLFF	TGTGCCAGCAGCTTATCGGGGGGGTACCTTGTGGAAAAACTGTTTTTT
TRBD2	TRBV11-2	-	TRBJ2-1	CASSWRGGRYNEQFF	TGTGCCAGCAGCTGGCGGGGAGGGCGGTACAATGAGCAGTTCTTC
-	TRBV7-8	-	TRBJ2-1	CASSLAGANRNEQFF	TGTGCCAGCAGCTTAGCGGGGGCTAACCGAAATGAGCAGTTCTTC
-	TRBV6-5	-	TRBJ1-4	CASRPGINEKLFF	TGTGCCAGCAGACCGGGGATTAATGAAAAACTGTTTTTT
-	TRBV2	-	TRBJ1-4	CASIGEPAGEKLFF	TGTGCCAGCATCGGGGAACCCGCCGGCGAAAAACTGTTTTTT
TRBD2	TRBV7-2	-	TRBJ2-1	CASSLKRENEQFF	TGTGCCAGCAGCTTAAAGCGGGAGAATGAGCAGTTCTTC
TRBD1	TRBV28	-	TRBJ1-5	CATYRTDRGPQPQHF	TGTGCCACTTACCGGACGGACAGGGGGCCTCAGCCCCAGCATTTT
-	TRBV7-9	-	TRBJ2-6	CASSSPGSGANVLTF	TGTGCCAGCAGCTCCCCGGGGTCTGGGGCCAACGTCCTGACTTTC
TRBD1	TRBV2	few	TRBJ1-2	CASRGDRGLFGYTF	TGTGCCAGCAGGGGGGACAGGGGTCTGTTTGGCTACACCTTC
TRBD1	TRBV25-1	few	TRBJ1-2	CASSAPGGNYGYTF	TGTGCCAGCAGTGCCCCAGGGGGCAACTATGGCTACACCTTC
-	TRBV4-1	few	TRBJ1-4	CASSQDPVATNEKLFF	TGCGCCAGCAGCCAAGATCCGGTGGCAACTAATGAAAAACTGTTTTTT
TRBD1	TRBV9	-	TRBJ1-1	CASSVQGAMNTEAFF	TGTGCCAGCAGCGTCCAGGGGGCTATGAACACTGAAGCTTTCTTT
-	TRBV9	-	TRBJ2-3	CASSVDVSGGTDTQYF	TGTGCCAGCAGCGTAGATGTCTCGGGAGGCACAGATACGCAGTATTTT
TRBD1	TRBV7-9	-	TRBJ1-2	CASSSYRDRGYGYTF	TGTGCCAGCAGCTCCTACCGGGACAGGGGCTATGGCTACACCTTC
-	TRBV6-5	-	TRBJ1-1	CASSYSRDTGAFF	TGTGCCAGCAGTTACTCGAGAGATACCGGGGCTTTCTTT
TRBD1	TRBV6-1	few	TRBJ1-1	CASRRQGDGTEAFF	TGTGCCAGCAGGAGACAGGGGGACGGGACTGAAGCTTTCTTT
-	TRBV19	-	TRBJ1-5	CASRGSYSNQPQHF	TGTGCCAGTAGGGGGAGCTATAGCAATCAGCCCCAGCATTTT
-	TRBV11-3	-	TRBJ1-1	CAIEDSPMNTEAFF	TGTGCCATCGAAGACAGTCCTATGAACACTGAAGCTTTCTTT
-	TRBV25-1	-	TRBJ1-5	CASSDPGSNQPQHF	TGTGCCAGCAGTGACCCCGGTAGCAATCAGCCCCAGCATTTT
-	TRBV6-1	-	TRBJ2-5	CASTQRGDRQETQYF	TGTGCCAGCACCCAAAGGGGGGACAGACAAGAGACCCAGTACTTC
-	TRBV2	-	TRBJ1-2	CASSERAVGVGYTF	TGTGCCAGCAGTGAGCGGGCCGTCGGGGTCGGCTACACCTTC
TRBD1	TRBV7-9	-	TRBJ2-7	CASSFRPGQGPYEQYF	TGTGCCAGCAGCTTCCGGCCGGGACAGGGTCCCTACGAGCAGTACTTC
TRBD2	TRBV11-2	-	TRBJ2-1	CASSSQGLAGPPRYNEQFF	TGTGCCAGCAGCTCCCAGGGACTAGCGGGGCCTCCTCGCTACAATGAGCAGTTCTTC
-	TRBV30	-	TRBJ1-6	CAWSGDLENSPLHF	TGTGCCTGGAGCGGCGATCTAGAGAATTCACCCCTCCACTTT
TRBD2	TRBV4-3	-	TRBJ2-1	CASSQRILGSGTGGEQFF	TGCGCCAGCAGCCAACGGATCTTAGGGAGCGGGACGGGCGGTGAGCAGTTCTTC
TRBD1	TRBV30	-	TRBJ1-2	CAWRQGEMSGYTF	TGTGCCTGGAGACAGGGGGAAATGAGTGGCTACACCTTC
TRBD1	TRBV5-1	-	TRBJ2-2	CASSLAPGTGNTGELFF	TGCGCCAGCAGCTTGGCCCCCGGGACAGGGAACACCGGGGAGCTGTTTTTT
-	TRBV7-3	-	TRBJ1-1	CASSFGPGVMNTEAFF	-
-	TRBV12-2	few	TRBJ1-2	CASRFDRFYGYTF	TGTGCAAGTCGCTTCGACAGGTTCTATGGCTACACCTTC
TRBD2	TRBV7-9	-	TRBJ2-1	CASSSLAGSYEQFF	TGTGCCAGCAGCTCCCTAGCGGGGAGCTATGAGCAGTTCTTC
TRBD2	TRBV5-6	-	TRBJ2-7	CASSLASGSYEQYF	TGTGCCAGCAGCTTGGCTAGCGGCTCCTACGAGCAGTACTTC
-	TRBV27	few	TRBJ1-6	CASSSRPQDFYNSPLHF	TGTGCCAGCAGCTCCCGGCCACAAGACTTCTATAATTCACCCCTCCACTTT
TRBD2	TRBV5-1	once	TRBJ2-2	CASSLPPGLAGTANTGELFF	TGCGCCAGCAGCTTGCCCCCGGGACTAGCGGGGACCGCGAACACCGGGGAGCTGTTTTTT
-	TRBV7-2	-	TRBJ2-4	CASSVSGVGIQYF	TGTGCCAGCAGCGTCTCGGGGGTTGGCATTCAGTACTTC
-	TRBV10-1	-	TRBJ2-7	CASSDFGPASPYEQYF	TGCGCCAGCAGTGATTTTGGGCCGGCCAGTCCCTACGAGCAGTACTTC
-	TRBV18	-	TRBJ1-1	CASSPRNCEAFF	TGTGCCAGCTCACCGCGTAACTGTGAAGCTTTCTTT
-	TRBV7-8	-	TRBJ2-3	CASSLVSGSLSTDTQYF	TGTGCCAGCAGCTTAGTTAGCGGCAGCCTTAGCACAGATACGCAGTATTTT
-	TRBV30	-	TRBJ2-7	CAWSGLASEQYF	TGTGCCTGGAGCGGATTAGCGTCCGAGCAGTACTTC
-	TRBV30	-	TRBJ1-2	CAWSVDSYGYTF	TGTGCCTGGAGTGTCGACAGTTATGGCTACACCTTC
TRBD1	TRBV9	-	TRBJ2-5	CASSKRQGAWETQYF	TGTGCCAGCAGCAAAAGACAGGGGGCGTGGGAGACCCAGTACTTC
-	TRBV6-1	once	TRBJ1-4	CASSVWRGGRFNEKLFF	TGTGCCAGCAGTGTGTGGAGGGGGGGGAGATTTAATGAAAAACTGTTTTTT
-	TRBV7-9	few	TRBJ1-1	CASRQTRNTEAFF	TGTGCCAGCAGACAGACGAGGAACACTGAAGCTTTCTTT